The next 6 T cell receptor beta chains were all read from a single sample in a study of Ad26.COV2.S vaccination and SARS-CoV-2 variants. Here immunoSEQ multiplex PCR was the method, and the copy in TCRdb shows in-frame clones only, minus some. Found here are about 400,000 clones, 83% of them singletons; the top ten hold almost 7.5%. Treatment reported: some 20 received Ad26.COV2.S at low or high dose, single or two shots; a few received placebo; per-sample allocation not given. Day 63 after the first injection of vaccine or placebo was the sampling time. Source: peripheral blood, taken in a trial of Ad26.COV2.S vaccine versus placebo. All receptors derive from a person between 18 and 65 years old who received the Ad26.COV2.S COVID-19 vaccine or a placebo.

This clone was picked up one time. This chain uses TRBV6-2 or TRBV6-3 with TRBJ2-3, with 12 nucleotides matching TRBD2. CDR1 is MNHEY, CDR2 SVGEGT, per germline. With 2 bases clipped from V and 0 bases from J, the junction kept 15 bases outside the gene matches. This CDR3 is built from 21 residues. The CDR3: CASSYDRTSGRTIPSTDTQYF. The CDR3 nucleotides are TGTGCCAGCAGTTACGACCGTACTAGCGGGAGGACTATACCAAGCACAGATACGCAGTATTTT.

CDR3 DNA: TGCGCCAGCAGCTTGGCCGGGGCAGGGGTGGGGAACACTGAAGCTTTCTTT. Translation gives CASSLAGAGVGNTEAFF. V and J are TRBV5-1 and TRBJ1-1, with D perhaps matching TRBD1 (6 bases). CDR3 length: 17 amino acids. V lost 0 bases, J lost 1 base, and 16 bases lay in between. CDR1 SGHRS and CDR2 YFSETQ come from the germline V gene.

The V call is TRBV30, the J call TRBJ1-1; 10 bases line up with TRBD1. V shed 1 base, J shed 3 bases, and the junction held 14 bases outside the gene matches. Germline-derived CDR1 and CDR2 are GTSNPN and SVGIG (reference sequence). This CDR3 is built from 18 residues. CDR3 residues: CAWSANYIRQGADTEAFF. CDR3 sequence (DNA): TGTGCCTGGAGTGCTAATTACATCCGACAGGGGGCGGACACTGAAGCTTTCTTT.

The V gene is TRBV30, the J gene TRBJ1-2; 7 nucleotides line up with TRBD1. Germline trimming cut 3 bases from V and 2 bases from J; bases unmatched to any gene: 0. There are 12 residues in the CDR3. Germline loops: CDR1 GTSNPN, CDR2 SVGIG (reference sequence). The DNA of the CDR3 is TGTGCCTGGAGACAGGGGAACTATGGCTACACCTTC. Amino acid sequence: CAWRQGNYGYTF.

The V gene is TRBV18, the J gene TRBJ1-2, with 7 bases fitting TRBD1. This CDR3 comprises 15 residues. V lost 2 bases and J lost 4; bases outside the gene matches: 7. The germline gives CDR1 KGHSH, CDR2 LQKENI. In nucleotides, the CDR3 is TGTGCCAGCTCACCAGGGACAGTTTTCCTCTATGGCTACACCTTC. It yields the protein CASSPGTVFLYGYTF.

This chain uses TRBV5-1 with TRBJ2-5, with D possibly being TRBD2 (7 bases). CDR3 length equals 14 residues. From germline, CDR1 is SGHRS and CDR2 YFSETQ. The germline V and J ends were trimmed by 6 bases and 1 base, with 13 bases remaining between them. CDR3 DNA sequence: TGCGCCAGCATGAGGGGGGGCCCCCAAGAGACCCAGTACTTC. The encoded protein is CASMRGGPQETQYF. The whole variable domain, filled in from reference TRBV5-1 and TRBJ2-5, reads KAGVTQTPRYLIKTRGQQVTLSCSPISGHRSVSWYQQTPGQGLQFLFEYFSETQRNKGNFPGRFSGRQFSNSRSEMNVSTLELGDSALYLCASMRGGPQETQYFGPGTRLLVL.